The 10 T cell receptor beta chains given below trace back to one sample, sequenced in a study of blood T cell repertoires in COVID-19. Method: immunoSEQ multiplex PCR; TCRdb's copy keeps in-frame clones and lacks some. This sample has 95,000 to 150,000 clones; 75% to 90% occur once, and the top ten carry 25% to 30%. Specimen: peripheral blood. Every receptor here comes from a man in his 70s with active or convalescent COVID-19.

The V call is TRBV19, the J call TRBJ2-6; D may be TRBD2 (6 bases). The CDR3 has 18 residues. Germline V lookup: CDR1 LNHDA, CDR2 SQIVND (reference sequence). Trimming stripped 9 bases from V and 1 base from J, with 22 bases between. The CDR3 region is CASSRQGAGLSGANVLTF. The CDR3 DNA follows: TGTGCCAGCAGCAGGCAGGGAGCGGGTCTGTCTGGGGCCAACGTCCTGACTTTC.

This clone showed up just a few times. The rearrangement uses TRBV30 and TRBJ2-7, with 9 bases that match TRBD1. Trimming removed 8 bases from V and 4 bases from J; junction bases left unmatched: 6. The CDR3 covers 12 residues. CDR1 is GTSNPN and CDR2 is SVGIG in the germline V gene (reference sequence). CDR3 coding DNA: TGTGCCCAGGACAGGGGAGATTACGAGCAGTACTTC. Its translation: CAQDRGDYEQYF.

The rearrangement uses TRBV6-5 and TRBJ1-1; TRBD1 is a possible D gene (5 bases). The germline gives CDR1 MNHEY, CDR2 SVGAGI. V lost 2 bases to trimming and J lost 1 base, with 8 bases between them. CDR3 length: 14 amino acids. CDR3 sequence (DNA): TGTGCCAGCAGTTACCTAGGGGAGAACACTGAAGCTTTCTTT. This encodes CASSYLGENTEAFF.

The rearrangement joins TRBV6-5 to TRBJ2-1; tentatively, D is TRBD2 (6 bases). The germline V gene encodes CDR1 MNHEY and CDR2 SVGAGI. This CDR3 has 15 amino acids. V lost 5 bases and J 3 bases, leaving 14 bases between the germline ends. In nucleotides, the CDR3 is TGTGCCAGCAGTCTGGAGGGCCGCGGCTACAATGAGCAGTTCTTC. Its protein product is CASSLEGRGYNEQFF.

J is TRBJ2-7 and V is TRBV27; TRBD2 matches 10 bases. Germline V gene sequence: CDR1 MNHEY, CDR2 SMNVEV (reference sequence). This CDR3 comprises 14 residues. V lost 3 bases and J lost 4; bases outside the gene matches: 3. The CDR3 is CASSFASGSYEQYF. For the CDR3, the DNA is TGTGCCAGCAGTTTTGCTAGCGGGAGTTACGAGCAGTACTTC.

The V call is TRBV20-1, the J call TRBJ2-7; D may be TRBD1 (5 bases). Germline CDR1 and CDR2: DFQATT and SNEGSKA (reference sequence). V was shortened by 7 bases and J by 5 bases, with 9 bases between the two germline ends. There are 10 residues in the CDR3. CDR3 sequence: CSVRENEQYF. The CDR3 DNA follows: TGCAGTGTCAGGGAAAACGAGCAGTACTTC.

This clone was detected only once. This sequence joins TRBV24-1 and TRBJ1-1, with D possibly being TRBD1 (6 bases). Trimming took off 8 bases at V and 1 base at J, with 10 bases between the two ends. The V gene's germline CDR1 is KGHDR and CDR2 SFDVKD. The length of the CDR3 is 13 residues. The CDR3 DNA reads as TGTGCCACCATGGACAGATCGAACACTGAAGCTTTCTTT. Translated, it gives CATMDRSNTEAFF.

V is TRBV21-1 and J is TRBJ2-7; the table's D call, TRBD1, has no DNA check behind it. TRBV21-1 is annotated as a pseudogene. The CDR3 contains 14 residues. The CDR3 protein is CASSKSDKTYEQYF. CDR3 in DNA: TGTGCCAGCAGCAAAAGTGACAAAACCTACGAGCAGTACTTC.

Only a few counts were recorded for this clone. This chain links TRBV3-1 (or the pseudogene TRBV3-2) with TRBJ2-2, with D maybe TRBD1 (6 bases). Looked up from germline, CDR1 is LGHDT and CDR2 is YNNKEL (reference sequence). The CDR3 spans 14 residues. V was cut by 4 bases and J by 6 bases, with 12 bases left in between. Written as DNA, the CDR3 is TGTGCCAGCAGCCCGAGAGGGGGATCCGGGGAGCTGTTTTTT. Residues: CASSPRGGSGELFF.

The chain couples TRBV4-2 to TRBJ2-3; D is perhaps TRBD2 (5 bases). V lost 0 bases and J lost 1, with 11 bases in between. The CDR3 has 16 amino acids. Germline values: CDR1 LGHNA, CDR2 YNFKEQ. The CDR3 here is CASSQDSGWGTDTQYF. CDR3 coding DNA: TGTGCCAGCAGCCAAGATTCGGGGTGGGGCACAGATACGCAGTATTTT.